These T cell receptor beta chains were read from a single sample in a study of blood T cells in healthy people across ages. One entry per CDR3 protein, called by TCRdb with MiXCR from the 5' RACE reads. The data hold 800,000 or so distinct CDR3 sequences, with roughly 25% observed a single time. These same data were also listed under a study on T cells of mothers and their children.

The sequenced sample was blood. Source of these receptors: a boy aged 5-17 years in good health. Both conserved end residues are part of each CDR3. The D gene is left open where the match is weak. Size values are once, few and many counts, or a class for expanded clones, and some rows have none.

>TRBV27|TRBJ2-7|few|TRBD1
CASSLEGTGAFAEQYF
TGTGCCAGCAGTCTTGAGGGGACAGGGGCTTTTGCCGAGCAGTACTTC
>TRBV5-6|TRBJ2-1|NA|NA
CASSDTQLYNEQFF
TGTGCCAGCAGCGATACTCAACTCTACAATGAGCAGTTCTTC
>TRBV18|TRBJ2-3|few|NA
CASSMGGGTDTQYF
TGTGCCAGCTCAATGGGTGGGGGCACAGATACGCAGTATTTT
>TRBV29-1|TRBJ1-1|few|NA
CGAVGTEAFF
TGCGGCGCGGTGGGCACTGAAGCTTTCTTT
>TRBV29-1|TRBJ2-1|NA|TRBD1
CSVEGTGTGGRGEQFF
TGCAGCGTTGAAGGAACCGGGACAGGGGGTCGGGGTGAGCAGTTCTTC
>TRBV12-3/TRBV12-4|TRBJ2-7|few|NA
CASSPASGSYEQYF
TGTGCCAGCAGTCCGGCTAGTGGTTCCTACGAGCAGTACTTC
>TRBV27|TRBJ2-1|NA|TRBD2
CASSAGVVGYEQFF
TGTGCCAGCAGTGCGGGAGTAGTAGGCTATGAGCAGTTCTTC
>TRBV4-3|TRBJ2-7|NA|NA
CASSLMMENYEQYF
TGCGCCAGCAGCCTGATGATGGAGAACTACGAGCAGTACTTC
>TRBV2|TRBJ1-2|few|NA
CASMRQTYGYTF
TGTGCCAGCATGAGGCAGACCTATGGCTACACCTTC
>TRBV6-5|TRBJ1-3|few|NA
CASSRDASGNTIYF
TGTGCCAGCAGCCGGGACGCCTCTGGAAACACCATATATTTT
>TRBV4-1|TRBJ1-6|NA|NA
CASSQVPLSSYNSPLHF
TGCGCCAGCAGCCAAGTTCCCCTGAGCTCCTATAATTCACCCCTCCACTTT
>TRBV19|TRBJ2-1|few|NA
CASRSPGLQMDKQFF
TGTGCCAGTAGATCTCCGGGACTCCAGATGGATAAGCAGTTCTTC
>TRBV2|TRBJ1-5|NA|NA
CASREDSYSNQPQHF
TGTGCCAGCAGGGAGGACAGTTATAGCAATCAGCCCCAGCATTTT
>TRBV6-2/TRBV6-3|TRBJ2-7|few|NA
CASSYFGQNYEQYF
TGTGCCAGCAGTTATTTTGGACAGAACTACGAGCAGTACTTC
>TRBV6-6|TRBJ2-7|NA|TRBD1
CASSTTGGSEQYF
TGTGCCAGCAGTACCACAGGGGGCTCCGAGCAGTACTTC
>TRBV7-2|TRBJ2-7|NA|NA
CASSLVPAVDEQYF
TGTGCCAGCAGCTTAGTACCAGCGGTGGACGAGCAGTACTTC
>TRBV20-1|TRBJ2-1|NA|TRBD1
CSAPGQGGKSSYNVQFF
TGCAGTGCCCCGGGACAGGGAGGAAAGAGCTCCTACAATGTGCAGTTCTTC
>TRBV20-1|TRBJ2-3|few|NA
CSASLGRGTDTQYF
TGCAGTGCTTCCCTGGGACGGGGTACAGATACGCAGTATTTT
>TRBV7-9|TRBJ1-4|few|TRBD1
CASSSDRDEKLFF
TGTGCCAGCAGCTCGGACAGGGACGAAAAACTGTTTTTT
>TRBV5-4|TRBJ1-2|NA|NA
CASSLPSGPRDYGYTF
TGTGCCAGCAGCTTGCCATCCGGGCCCCGGGACTATGGCTACACCTTC
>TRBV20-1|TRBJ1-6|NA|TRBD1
CSARHRGMGSYNSPLHF
TGCAGTGCACGCCACAGGGGCATGGGCTCCTATAATTCACCCCTCCACTTT
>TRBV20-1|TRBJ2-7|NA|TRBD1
CSANLGQANSYEQYF
TGCAGTGCCAACTTAGGACAGGCAAACTCCTACGAGCAGTACTTC
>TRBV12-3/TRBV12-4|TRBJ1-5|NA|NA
CASTSTGQPQHF
TGTGCCAGCACCTCGACAGGTCAGCCCCAGCATTTT
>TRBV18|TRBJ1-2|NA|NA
CASSPPGSGGKDGYTF
TGTGCCAGCTCACCACCGGGGAGTGGTGGGAAGGATGGCTACACCTTC
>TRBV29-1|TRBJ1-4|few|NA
CSVETSGEKLFF
TGCAGCGTTGAAACGAGCGGTGAAAAACTGTTTTTT
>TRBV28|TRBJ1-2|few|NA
CASSLVFPRRGPPNGYTF
TGTGCCAGCAGTCTTGTCTTCCCCCGGAGGGGACCCCCTAATGGCTACACCTTC
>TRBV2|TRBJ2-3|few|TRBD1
CASSGQGATDTQYF
TGTGCCAGCTCAGGCCAGGGGGCAACAGATACGCAGTATTTT
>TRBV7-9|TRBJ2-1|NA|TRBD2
CASSEELAGEYNEQFF
TGTGCCAGCAGCGAAGAACTAGCGGGAGAATACAATGAGCAGTTCTTC
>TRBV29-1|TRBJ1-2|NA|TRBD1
CSVDQPGQGLDGDYGYTF
TGCAGCGTTGATCAACCGGGACAGGGGTTAGACGGAGACTATGGCTACACCTTC
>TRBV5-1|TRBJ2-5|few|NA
CASSLAGRNSQETQYF
TGCGCCAGCAGCTTGGCCGGACGGAACAGCCAAGAGACCCAGTACTTC
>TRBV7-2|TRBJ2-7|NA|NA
CACSFAQGTYELYF
NA
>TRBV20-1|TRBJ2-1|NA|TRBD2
CSAGTSGGRRANEQFF
TGCAGTGCCGGGACTAGCGGGGGGCGACGGGCCAATGAGCAGTTCTTC
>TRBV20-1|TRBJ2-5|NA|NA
CSASRDGRGVETQYF
TGCAGTGCTAGTAGAGACGGGAGAGGTGTAGAGACCCAGTACTTC
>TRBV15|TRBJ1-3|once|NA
CATSRDGRAGNTIYF
TGTGCCACCAGCAGAGATGGGAGGGCTGGAAACACCATATATTTT
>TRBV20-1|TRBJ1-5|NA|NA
CSATGAGGNQPQHF
TGCAGTGCTACAGGGGCAGGGGGCAATCAGCCCCAGCATTTT
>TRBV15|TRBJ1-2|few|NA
CATSRSGGGVNYGYTF
TGTGCCACCAGCAGATCCGGCGGGGGAGTCAACTATGGCTACACCTTC
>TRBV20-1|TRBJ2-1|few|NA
CSARGPGYGKNEQFF
TGCAGTGCTAGAGGGCCCGGGTACGGTAAGAATGAGCAGTTCTTC
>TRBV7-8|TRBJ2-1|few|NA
CASSLGAGVQNEQFF
TGTGCCAGCAGCTTAGGGGCAGGGGTTCAGAATGAGCAGTTCTTC
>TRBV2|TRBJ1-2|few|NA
CASSFSVDGYTF
TGTGCCAGCAGCTTTTCGGTCGATGGCTACACCTTC
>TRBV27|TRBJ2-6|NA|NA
CASSNTPGANVLTF
TGTGCCAGCAGCAATACCCCTGGGGCCAACGTCCTGACTTTC
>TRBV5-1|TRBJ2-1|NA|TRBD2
CASRFRTSGVGIDEQFF
TGCGCCAGCAGGTTTCGAACTAGCGGGGTCGGAATAGATGAGCAGTTCTTC
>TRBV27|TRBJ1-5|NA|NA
CASSLWGRPQHF
TGTGCCAGCAGTTTGTGGGGGCGGCCCCAGCATTTT
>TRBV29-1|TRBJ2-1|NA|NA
CSVEGASGPNNEQFF
TGCAGCGTTGAAGGGGCCTCCGGGCCTAACAATGAGCAGTTCTTC
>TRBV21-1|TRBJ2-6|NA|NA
CASRGLAGRTGANVLTF
TGTGCCAGCAGGGGACTAGCGGGACGGACTGGGGCCAACGTCCTGACTTTC
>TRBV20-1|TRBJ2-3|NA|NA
CSARIRGTDTQYF
TGCAGTGCTAGGATTAGGGGCACAGATACGCAGTATTTT
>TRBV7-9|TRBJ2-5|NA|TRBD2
CASSWRLAGVETQYF
TGTGCCAGCAGCTGGCGACTAGCGGGAGTAGAGACCCAGTACTTC
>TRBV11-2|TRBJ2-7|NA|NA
CASSWGNGFEQYF
TGTGCCAGCAGCTGGGGGAACGGGTTTGAGCAGTACTTC